This TCR beta chain emerged from a study of CD4 T cells in relation to SARS-CoV-2 and coronaviruses. Across the study: ViraFEST: approximately nine-day antigen culture of PBMCs, then TCR beta CDR3 sequencing.

Before the COVID-19 pandemic, during about 2011-2018, CD4+ T cells were taken from unexposed donors. The cells were cultured for approximately 10 days before CD4+ T cells were isolated. Unexposed-donor CD4+ T cells were probed with SARS-CoV-2 S/N and four cold-coronavirus spikes, cells permitting. In the case of this clone: Antigen specificity is unknown.

Sequencing used immunoSEQ multiplex PCR; TCRdb keeps in-frame clones, though not all of them. The sample consists of 20,000 to 25,000 clones, around 80% of them appearing once. This receptor was obtained from a human donor in good health. Material for sequencing was CD4+ T cells from PBMCs, cultured in vitro.

Here the CDR3 reads CASSPAAYQETQYF. CDR3 in DNA: TGTGCCAGCTCACCAGCCGCATATCAAGAGACCCAGTACTTC. The V call is TRBV18, the J call TRBJ2-5; D gene unclear. V dropped 2 bases and J dropped 2 bases, with 9 bases sitting between them. The CDR3 has 14 residues. The germline CDR1 and CDR2 sequences are KGHSH and LQKENI.